This entry lists 3 T cell receptor beta chains sequenced from one sample in a study of blood T cell repertoires in COVID-19. The method was immunoSEQ multiplex PCR; TCRdb's version includes in-frame clones alone and lacks a portion of them. The profile shows some 270,000 clones, around nine tenths of them singletons. Material for sequencing was peripheral blood. The receptors here all came from a man aged 30 to 45 with acute or convalescent COVID-19.

The chain has TRBV2 and TRBJ2-3, with D perhaps matching TRBD2 (6 bases). V lost 11 bases and J 1 base, leaving 13 bases between the germline ends. The CDR3 consists of 13 residues. CDR1 is SNHLY and CDR2 is FYNNEI in the germline V gene. The CDR3 nucleotides read TGTGCCGGGCGGGACGGCCGCACAGATACGCAGTATTTT. Translation gives CAGRDGRTDTQYF.

This clone was observed once. The chain carries TRBV29-1 and TRBJ1-5, with D perhaps matching TRBD1 (5 bases). Germline assignment: CDR1 SQVTM and CDR2 ANQGSEA. V was clipped by 4 bases and J by 6 bases, with 16 bases between them. The CDR3 runs to 14 residues. For the CDR3, the DNA is TGCAGCGTTGTGGGGCCAGGGTATCGTCAGCCCCAGCATTTT. This sequence encodes CSVVGPGYRQPQHF.

The V and J genes are TRBV3-1 (or the pseudogene TRBV3-2) and TRBJ2-2, with no clear D. This CDR3 contains 12 residues. V lost 4 bases and J lost 5, with 5 bases in between. CDR1 and CDR2 from the germline V gene are LGHDT and YNNKEL (reference sequence). The CDR3 reads CASSLLTGELFF. In DNA form, the CDR3 reads TGTGCCAGCAGCCTCCTTACCGGGGAGCTGTTTTTT.